Described below is a single TCR beta chain sequence and its context. The CDR3 spans 16 residues. Germline trimming cut 3 bases from V and 10 bases from J; bases unmatched to any gene: 10. Germline values: CDR1 KGHSH, CDR2 LQKENI. During the collection period, no donor immune events like infections were recorded. These data originate in a study of identifying expanded T cells in peripheral blood. Generated by immunoSEQ multiplex PCR, the TCRdb table keeps only in-frame clones and is missing some. The table records under 110,000 clones, approximately 88% of them present only once. Sequenced input: blood. The chain joins TRBV18 to TRBJ2-1; TRBD2 aligns across 12 bases. The TCR originated in a person aged 18 to 70 in good health. The CDR3 sequence is CASSPSLAGGYGEQFF. CDR3 nucleotide sequence: TGTGCCAGCTCACCCTCACTAGCGGGGGGTTACGGCGAGCAGTTCTTC.